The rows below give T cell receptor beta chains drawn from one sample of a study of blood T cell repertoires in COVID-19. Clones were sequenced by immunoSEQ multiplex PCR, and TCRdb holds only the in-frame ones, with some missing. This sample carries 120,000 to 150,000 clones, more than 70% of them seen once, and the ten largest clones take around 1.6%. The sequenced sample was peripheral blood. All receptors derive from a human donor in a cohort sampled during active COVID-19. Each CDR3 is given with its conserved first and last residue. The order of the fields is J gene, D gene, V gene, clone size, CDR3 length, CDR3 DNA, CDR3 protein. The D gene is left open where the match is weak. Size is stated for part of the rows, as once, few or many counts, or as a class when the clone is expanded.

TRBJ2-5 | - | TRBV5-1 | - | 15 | TGCGCCAGCAGCCCGGCCCCCGGGATTCAAGAGACCCAGTACTTC | CASSPAPGIQETQYF
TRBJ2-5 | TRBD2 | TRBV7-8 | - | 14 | TGTGCCAGCAGACTAGCGGGGGCCCAAGAGACCCAGTACTTC | CASRLAGAQETQYF
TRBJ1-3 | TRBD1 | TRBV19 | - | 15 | TGTGCCAGCGCCGGGACAGGGGTATACGGAAACACCATATATTTT | CASAGTGVYGNTIYF
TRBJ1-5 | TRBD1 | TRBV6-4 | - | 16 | TGTGCCAGCAGTGCCGAGGGACAGGGGTCGGGTCAGCCCCAGCATTTT | CASSAEGQGSGQPQHF
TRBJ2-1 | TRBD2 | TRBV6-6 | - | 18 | TGTGCCAGCAGTCAAATCCGAGGAGCGGGGCCTGGGGACAATGAGCAGTTCTTC | CASSQIRGAGPGDNEQFF
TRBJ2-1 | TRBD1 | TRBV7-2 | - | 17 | TGTGCCAGCAGCTTAGTATTCGCCGGGACAGGGCGTAACGAGCAGTTCTTC | CASSLVFAGTGRNEQFF
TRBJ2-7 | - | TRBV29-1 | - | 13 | TGCAGCGTTGCGGGGAACCTATACGATGAGCAGTACTTC | CSVAGNLYDEQYF
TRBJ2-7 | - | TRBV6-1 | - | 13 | TGTGCCAGCAGTGAACTCGGGAACTACGAGCAGTACTTC | CASSELGNYEQYF
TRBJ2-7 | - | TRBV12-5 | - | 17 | TGTGCTAGTGGTTTGGCACGACCATACGGGGGACCCTACGAGCAGTACTTC | CASGLARPYGGPYEQYF
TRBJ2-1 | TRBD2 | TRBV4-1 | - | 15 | TGCGCCAGCAGCCGCGGACTAGCGGGGTACAATGAGCAGTTCTTC | CASSRGLAGYNEQFF
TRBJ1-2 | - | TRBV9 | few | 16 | TGTGCCAGCAGCGACGGATCGGCGGCGCGCTCCTATGGCTACACCTTC | CASSDGSAARSYGYTF
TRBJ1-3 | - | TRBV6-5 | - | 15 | TGTGCCAGCAGAGGAACAGGGATCTCTGGAAACACCATATATTTT | CASRGTGISGNTIYF
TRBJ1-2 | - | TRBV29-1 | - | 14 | TGCAGCGTTGAAAGTAGGGGGTTTGGATATGGCTACACCTTC | CSVESRGFGYGYTF
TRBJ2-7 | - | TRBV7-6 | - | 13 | TGTGCCAGCAGCTTAGCTCGACCGGGGGAGCAGTACTTC | CASSLARPGEQYF
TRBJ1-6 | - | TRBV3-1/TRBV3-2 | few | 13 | TGTGCCAGCAGCCAATCGTTGAATTCACCCCTCCACTTT | CASSQSLNSPLHF
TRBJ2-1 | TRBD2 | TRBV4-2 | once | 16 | TGTGCCAGCAGCCAAGAGGTGCGCGGGGGGGCGAATGAGCAGTTCTTC | CASSQEVRGGANEQFF